The sequence of this T cell receptor beta chain was determined in a study of control samples from healthy donors and cancer patients. Libraries were prepared by immunoSEQ multiplex PCR; TCRdb keeps only in-frame clonotypes and omits some of them. Of approximately 97,000 clones in the sample, around 88% were seen once. The TCR originated in a man under 40 in good health. What was sequenced was blood.

Here the CDR3 reads CASSLGVGSYEQYF. DNA of the CDR3: TGTGCCAGCAGCTTAGGGGTAGGCTCCTACGAGCAGTACTTC. This chain uses TRBV7-9 with TRBJ2-7; D gene ambiguous. The CDR3 runs 14 residues. Looked up from germline, CDR1 is SEHNR and CDR2 is FQNEAQ (reference sequence). The V end was cut by 1 base, the J end by 0 bases, with 7 bases between.